One sample yielded the 8 T cell receptor beta chains listed below, sequenced in a study of Tregs in tolerant kidney transplant recipients. Generated by immunoSEQ multiplex PCR, the TCRdb table keeps only in-frame clones and is missing some. The table lists 110,000 or so clones, around 90% of them singletons. The specimen was CD4+ T cells from blood, collected before the transplant. Receptors originate from a human donor who received a combined kidney and bone marrow transplant.

The chain is built from TRBV30 and TRBJ2-3, with a weak D call TRBD2 (5 bases). The CDR3 loop spans 14 amino acids. The V end lost 0 bases, the J end lost 5 bases, and 12 bases lay between the germline ends. The germline CDR1 and CDR2 sequences are GTSNPN and SVGIG (reference sequence). The CDR3 spells CAWSVVYAGDTQYF. CDR3 coding DNA: TGTGCCTGGAGTGTAGTTTATGCGGGAGATACGCAGTATTTT.

V and J are TRBV11-2 and TRBJ1-2; no clear D gene. CDR1 and CDR2 from the germline V gene are SGHAT and FQNNGV. Between the trimmed V and J ends, which lost 8 bases and 3 bases, there was a span of 10 bases. The CDR3 runs to 12 residues. The CDR3 DNA follows: TGTGCCAGCGCGGGGAGGGACTATGGCTACACCTTC. This translates into CASAGRDYGYTF.

The genes are TRBV28 and TRBJ1-5, with D tentatively TRBD1 (5 bases). The CDR3 spans 14 residues. V was shortened by 10 bases and J by 2 bases, with 15 bases between the two germline ends. The germline V gene encodes CDR1 MDHEN and CDR2 SYDVKM. CDR3 nucleotide sequence: TGTGCCACCGCTCAGGGCGGGGGCAATCAGCCCCAGCATTTT. Translation gives CATAQGGGNQPQHF.

The rearrangement joins TRBV7-9 to TRBJ1-1; D call uncertain. The CDR3 runs to 14 residues. Deletions cut 7 bases from V and 1 base from J, with 13 bases between. Per germline, CDR1 SEHNR and CDR2 FQNEAQ (reference sequence). CDR3 sequence reads: CASNLDRRNTEAFF. CDR3 DNA: TGTGCCAGCAACCTAGACCGGCGGAACACTGAAGCTTTCTTT.

J is TRBJ1-2 and V is TRBV5-5; 7 bases fit TRBD1. With 3 bases clipped from V and 3 bases from J, the junction kept 14 bases outside the gene matches. CDR1 SGHKS and CDR2 YYEKEE come from the germline V gene (reference sequence). The CDR3 totals 17 residues. This CDR3 reads CASSSELRTGAYYGYTF. The CDR3 bases are TGTGCCAGCAGCTCCGAACTAAGGACAGGAGCCTACTATGGCTACACCTTC. The entire variable domain, with the rest obtained from reference TRBV5-5 and TRBJ1-2, is as follows: DAGVTQSPTHLIKTRGQQVTLRCSPISGHKSVSWYQQVLGQGPQFIFQYYEKEERGRGNFPDRFSARQFPNYSSELNVNALLLGDSALYLCASSSELRTGAYYGYTFGSGTRLTVV.

The V call is TRBV28, the J call TRBJ2-3; the D is unclear. V was pared by 4 bases and J by 3 bases, with 11 bases between. The V gene's germline CDR1 is MDHEN and CDR2 SYDVKM. The CDR3 spans 14 residues. CDR3 protein: CASSSTGTTDTQYF. The DNA of the CDR3 is TGTGCCAGCAGTTCGACGGGTACTACAGATACGCAGTATTTT.

The rearrangement links TRBV7-9 to TRBJ2-3; 7 bases align to TRBD2. The CDR3 has 13 amino acids. Trimming cost V 10 bases and J 4 bases; bases outside gene matches: 8. Germline-derived CDR1 and CDR2 are SEHNR and FQNEAQ (reference sequence). The CDR3 coding sequence is TGTGCCATGGGGGGGGAGAACGCAGATACGCAGTATTTT. Its protein product is CAMGGENADTQYF.

The J gene is TRBJ2-7, the V gene TRBV5-4, with a weak D call TRBD1 (5 bases). Germline assignment: CDR1 SGHNT and CDR2 YYREEE (reference sequence). V was shortened by 0 bases and J by 0 bases, with 10 bases between the two germline ends. CDR3 length equals 15 residues. The CDR3 coding sequence is TGTGCCAGCAGCTTGGACGGCAGGGCCTCCTACGAGCAGTACTTC. Residues: CASSLDGRASYEQYF.